This T cell receptor (beta chain) was observed in a study of human versus mouse CDR3 diversity and MHC coevolution. TCRdb's table, derived via immunoSEQ multiplex PCR, lists solely in-frame clones and lacks some. The sample has about 60,000 clones, around 94% seen once; the top ten hold about 19%. This CDR3 has 19 amino acids. The sequencing sample was made of naive CD4+ T cells from blood. Stated subset: CD45RO-negative CD62L-positive naive CD4 T cells. The V call is TRBV21-1, the J call TRBJ2-7; TRBD2 is taken as the D call from the table, unchecked against the DNA. TRBV21-1 is termed a pseudogene. This TCR derives from a person in their sixties or seventies in good health. The CDR3 nucleotides read TGTGCCAGCAAAACACTACCCAATAGGACTAGCCAATATTCCTACGAGCAGTACTTC. This translates into CASKTLPNRTSQYSYEQYF.